The rows below give T cell receptor beta chains drawn from one sample of a study of T cell changes during pregnancy in multiple sclerosis. Repertoires were generated with immunoSEQ multiplex PCR, while TCRdb's copy carries only in-frame clones and drops some. This sample has tens of thousands of clones, with approximately 94% found just once. This material consisted of peripheral blood, taken in the third trimester of pregnancy. The source is a female donor with multiple sclerosis, enrolled in a pregnancy study. CDR3s include the opening cysteine and the closing phenylalanine or tryptophan. A D gene is named only where the DNA matches it firmly. Size is omitted from some rows. Given values are once, few, many or a class for expanded clones.

j_gene | len | v_gene | d_gene | abundance | CDR3nt | CDR3aa
TRBJ2-1 | 17 | TRBV14 | TRBD1 | . | TGTGCCAGCAGCCCGAGGACAGGGGCGGGCTCCTACAATGAGCAGTTCTTC | CASSPRTGAGSYNEQFF
TRBJ2-6 | 18 | TRBV5-6 | TRBD1 | . | TGTGCCAGCAGCTTGTACTGGGGACAGGGCTCTGGGGCCAACGTCCTGACTTTC | CASSLYWGQGSGANVLTF
TRBJ1-1 | 15 | TRBV6-5 | TRBD1 | . | TGTGCCAGCAGTTACTCCGGACAGGGAATTACTGAAGCTTTCTTT | CASSYSGQGITEAFF
TRBJ2-5 | 11 | TRBV13 | . | . | TGTGCCAGCAGCTTTCAGGAGACCCAGTACTTC | CASSFQETQYF
TRBJ1-1 | 14 | TRBV18 | . | . | TGTGCCAGCTCACCGGGGCAGGTGAACACTGAAGCTTTCTTT | CASSPGQVNTEAFF
TRBJ2-2 | 14 | TRBV7-3 | TRBD1 | . | TGTGCCAGCAGCTGGGGACAGGGGATCGGGGAGCTGTTTTTT | CASSWGQGIGELFF
TRBJ2-3 | 16 | TRBV7-3 | . | . | TGTGCCAGCAGCTCCCGATCAGGGGTGAGCACAGATACGCAGTATTTT | CASSSRSGVSTDTQYF
TRBJ2-5 | 15 | TRBV19 | TRBD2 | . | TGTGCCAGTAGCAAAAGGACTAGAGCGGAAGAGACCCAGTACTTC | CASSKRTRAEETQYF
TRBJ2-5 | 13 | TRBV11-2 | . | . | TGTGCCAGCAGCTTTGCAGTACAAGAGACCCAGTACTTC | CASSFAVQETQYF
TRBJ1-5 | 16 | TRBV19 | . | . | TGTGCCAGTAGTCTTTTCTATAGGGGTAGCAATCAGCCCCAGCATTTT | CASSLFYRGSNQPQHF
TRBJ1-3 | 14 | TRBV19 | TRBD1 | . | TGTGCCAGTAGTAGACAGGGCGATGGAAACACCATATATTTT | CASSRQGDGNTIYF
TRBJ2-3 | 18 | TRBV6-1 | TRBD2 | . | TGTGCCAGCAGTGGGGGGACTAGCGGGTTTTCGGGCGCAGATACGCAGTATTTT | CASSGGTSGFSGADTQYF
TRBJ2-2 | 17 | TRBV5-1 | . | few | TGCGCCAGCAGCTTGGCGGAGGGACAGACGACCACCGGGGAGCTGTTTTTT | CASSLAEGQTTTGELFF
TRBJ1-2 | 16 | TRBV6-4 | TRBD1 | . | TGTGCCAGCAGCGTTGGGACAGGGAGCTCATCAAGAGGCTACACCTTC | CASSVGTGSSSRGYTF
TRBJ1-5 | 14 | TRBV2 | TRBD1 | . | TGTGCCAGCGGACAGGAGGGTAGCAATCAGCCCCAGCATTTT | CASGQEGSNQPQHF
TRBJ2-2 | 16 | TRBV5-1 | . | . | TGCGCCAGCAGCTTGGATGCAGGGGTGAACACCGGGGAGCTGTTTTTT | CASSLDAGVNTGELFF
TRBJ1-6 | 14 | TRBV5-4 | TRBD1 | . | TGTGCCAGCAGCTCCCCGGGACAGGGGCCTTCCCTCCACTTT | CASSSPGQGPSLHF
TRBJ2-3 | 14 | TRBV5-1 | TRBD2 | . | TGCGCCAGCAGCGAAGCGGGAGCAACAGATACGCAGTATTTT | CASSEAGATDTQYF
TRBJ2-7 | 15 | TRBV25-1 | TRBD1 | . | TGTGCCAGCAGTGAAGCGAACAGGGGGCGGTACGAGCAGTACTTC | CASSEANRGRYEQYF
TRBJ2-3 | 16 | TRBV19 | . | . | TGTGCCAGTAATACGGACACGGGGGGCCTGGAAGATACGCAGTATTTT | CASNTDTGGLEDTQYF
TRBJ2-1 | 15 | TRBV5-3 | . | . | TGTGCCAGAAGCTTCCCAAACTACTCCTACAATGAGCAGTTCTTC | CARSFPNYSYNEQFF
TRBJ2-2 | 14 | TRBV5-4 | . | once | TGTGCCAGCAGCTTAGTGTCGGCGGGGGGGGAGCTGTTTTTT | CASSLVSAGGELFF
TRBJ1-2 | 14 | TRBV11-1 | . | . | TGTGCCAGCAGTGATGACAGGCGTAGCTATGGCTACACCTTC | CASSDDRRSYGYTF
TRBJ1-2 | 16 | TRBV4-1 | . | . | TGCGCCAGCAGCCAAGAAGTCACGGGGGTTGGCTATGGCTACACCTTC | CASSQEVTGVGYGYTF
TRBJ1-1 | 12 | TRBV6-1 | TRBD1 | . | TGTGCCAGCAGACAGGGGATGGCACGGGCTTTCTTT | CASRQGMARAFF
TRBJ2-7 | 13 | TRBV2 | . | few | TGTGCCAGTGAGGACGGACTATCCTACGAGCAGTACTTC | CASEDGLSYEQYF
TRBJ1-6 | 15 | TRBV9 | . | few | TGTGCCAGCAGCGTTACAGGGTCGGGGAATTCACCCCTCCACTTT | CASSVTGSGNSPLHF
TRBJ2-2 | 16 | TRBV11-1 | TRBD1 | . | TGTGCCAGCAGCCTACACAGGGGATCGAACACCGGGGAGCTGTTTTTT | CASSLHRGSNTGELFF
TRBJ1-2 | 12 | TRBV25-1 | . | . | TGTGCCAGCAGTGTCGGGGGGTATGGCTACACCTTC | CASSVGGYGYTF
TRBJ2-2 | 15 | TRBV6-1 | TRBD2 | . | TGTGCCAGCAGCGAGCGGGGGGGCTCCACCGGGGAGCTGTTTTTT | CASSERGGSTGELFF
TRBJ2-7 | 13 | TRBV5-1 | . | . | TGCGCCAGCAGCTTGGGACAGTTCTACGAGCAGTACTTC | CASSLGQFYEQYF
TRBJ2-2 | 18 | TRBV12-5 | TRBD1 | . | TGTGCTAGTGGTTTGGCCCCGAAGACAGGGGGCGAGACCGGGGAGCTGTTTTTT | CASGLAPKTGGETGELFF
TRBJ2-1 | 14 | TRBV2 | TRBD2 | . | TGTGCCAGCCTCGTAGCGGGGACCTACAATGAGCAGTTCTTC | CASLVAGTYNEQFF